These 22 T cell receptor beta chains share one sample of origin, sequenced in a study of T cell responses to AZD1222 COVID-19 vaccine. TCRdb's table, derived via immunoSEQ multiplex PCR, lists solely in-frame clones and lacks some. This sample carries about 130,000 clones, roughly 90% of them seen once, and the ten largest clones take approximately 1.2%. The sample was peripheral blood, taken 28 days after the second AZD1222 dose. These receptors came from an adult who received the AZD1222 COVID-19 vaccine.

The rearrangement uses TRBV5-1 and TRBJ1-4, with D tentatively TRBD1 (6 bases). The CDR3 extends over 14 amino acids. Germline CDR1 is SGHRS and CDR2 is YFSETQ. V was clipped by 4 bases and J by 4 bases, with 11 bases between them. The CDR3 protein is CASSLDSYNEKLFF. CDR3 DNA: TGCGCCAGCAGCCTGGACAGCTATAATGAAAAACTGTTTTTT.

This rearrangement joins TRBV19 to TRBJ1-4; D remains ambiguous. CDR1 and CDR2 from the germline V gene are LNHDA and SQIVND (reference sequence). The CDR3 contains 13 residues. The V end was cut by 6 bases, the J end by 5 bases, with 10 bases between. The CDR3 is CASRELGNEKLFF. In DNA form, the CDR3 reads TGTGCCAGTAGGGAATTAGGGAATGAAAAACTGTTTTTT.

This clone was seen more than once but under ten times. The same CDR3 can be traced to other DNA sequences in this sample. The J gene is TRBJ2-5, the V gene TRBV18; TRBD1 aligns across 7 bases. V was clipped by 3 bases and J by 2 bases; unmatched bases: 0. The CDR3 totals 13 residues. Germline V gene sequence: CDR1 KGHSH, CDR2 LQKENI. The CDR3: CASSPGQQETQYF. CDR3 DNA sequence: TGTGCCAGCTCACCGGGACAGCAAGAGACCCAGTACTTC.

This clone came up a few times. This rearrangement joins TRBV10-3 to TRBJ1-1; D is possibly TRBD1 (5 bases). This CDR3 has 12 amino acids. V was cut by 5 bases and J by 4 bases, with 8 bases left in between. Per the germline V gene, CDR1 is ENHRY and CDR2 is SYGVKD. DNA for the CDR3: TGTGCCATCAGTCTTCAGGGCACTGAAGCTTTCTTT. Encoded protein: CAISLQGTEAFF.

This chain joins TRBV6-4 and TRBJ2-5; 12 bases align to TRBD2. The V gene's germline CDR1 is MRHNA and CDR2 SNTAGT. This CDR3 has 16 residues. After removal of 7 bases from V and 8 bases from J, the junction contained 14 bases not matched to a gene. CDR3 sequence (DNA): TGTGCCAGCAACAAAACTAGCGGGGGGCCTGGGTGCACCCAGTACTTC. Its translation: CASNKTSGGPGCTQYF.

In this sample, this clone turned up a few times. The chain recombines TRBV6-5 with TRBJ2-7; TRBD2 might be the D (5 bases). The CDR3 loop spans 15 amino acids. CDR1 and CDR2 from the germline V gene are MNHEY and SVGAGI. The V end was cut by 4 bases, the J end by 3 bases, with 16 bases between. The CDR3 region is CASSSHSRENYEQYF. In nucleotides, the CDR3 is TGTGCCAGCAGTTCACATTCTAGGGAGAACTACGAGCAGTACTTC.

The genes are TRBV24-1 and TRBJ1-4, with 9 bases fitting TRBD1. This CDR3 spans 23 amino acids. After removal of 3 bases from V and 3 bases from J, the junction contained 25 bases not matched to a gene. Germline V gene lookup returns CDR1 KGHDR and CDR2 SFDVKD. DNA of the CDR3: TGTGCCACCAGTGATCAAACCCCCGATCCGGGACAGGGTGGCCTTCGGGCTAATGAAAAACTGTTTTTT. This codes for CATSDQTPDPGQGGLRANEKLFF.

The chain couples TRBV4-1 to TRBJ2-1, with D unclear. Per the germline V gene, CDR1 is MGHRA and CDR2 is YSYEKL. V lost 0 bases to trimming and J lost 4 bases, with 10 bases between them. There are 15 residues in the CDR3. This CDR3 reads CASSQDEFSYNEQFF. The CDR3 DNA follows: TGCGCCAGCAGCCAAGATGAGTTCAGTTACAATGAGCAGTTCTTC.

The chain links TRBV11-2 to TRBJ2-3; tentatively, D is TRBD1 (5 bases). Looked up from germline, CDR1 is SGHAT and CDR2 is FQNNGV. The CDR3 has 15 residues. The V end was cut by 1 base, the J end by 2 bases, with 10 bases between. CDR3 protein: CASSLGDRITDTQYF. In DNA, the CDR3 is TGTGCCAGCAGCTTAGGCGACAGAATCACAGATACGCAGTATTTT.

V and J are TRBV7-6 and TRBJ2-2; D perhaps matches TRBD2 (6 bases). This CDR3 comprises 17 residues. Deletions cut 0 bases from V and 9 bases from J, with 20 bases between. Germline V CDR1 and CDR2: SGHVS, FNYEAQ. CDR3: CASSLAAGRTPSRELFF. The CDR3 bases are TGTGCCAGCAGCTTAGCGGCGGGGAGGACGCCTTCCAGGGAGCTGTTTTTT.

The chain couples TRBV5-6 to TRBJ1-5; TRBD1 matches at 7 bases. V was clipped by 2 bases and J by 4 bases; unmatched bases: 18. Germline V gene data show CDR1 as SGHDT and CDR2 as YYEEEE. The length of the CDR3 is 19 residues. CDR3 nucleotide sequence: TGTGCCAGCAGCTTCGGCTCGGGACAGACCAGTTCTTTTAATCAGCCCCAGCATTTT. This sequence encodes CASSFGSGQTSSFNQPQHF.

CDR3 region: CASNLWSATNEKLFF. CDR3 DNA: TGTGCCAGCAATCTATGGTCGGCAACTAATGAAAAACTGTTTTTT. The chain uses TRBV6-5 and TRBJ1-4; no clear D. The CDR3 extends over 15 amino acids. With 7 bases removed from V and 0 bases from J, the gap between germline ends came to 12 bases. CDR1 and CDR2 (germline): MNHEY, SVGAGI.

The chain has TRBV6-5 and TRBJ1-5; unclear D gene. This CDR3 region has 13 residues. Per the germline V gene, CDR1 is MNHEY and CDR2 is SVGAGI. V lost 0 bases to trimming and J lost 10 bases, with 10 bases between them. In nucleotides, the CDR3 is TGTGCCAGCAGTTACTCGAGGGATTTCCCCCAGCATTTT. Its protein is CASSYSRDFPQHF.

This chain uses TRBV10-3 with TRBJ2-7, with D hard to call. Germline V gives CDR1 ENHRY, CDR2 SYGVKD. The CDR3 covers 12 residues. V was cut by 6 bases and J by 2 bases, with 8 bases left in between. CDR3 sequence (DNA): TGTGCCATCAGAGACCCGACCTACGAGCAGTACTTC. Translated: CAIRDPTYEQYF.

This clone was seen once. V is TRBV27 and J is TRBJ2-3, with TRBD2 identical over 11 bases. V gave up 1 base and J gave up 2 bases; unmatched junction bases: 8. From germline, CDR1 is MNHEY and CDR2 SMNVEV (reference sequence). The CDR3 contains 18 residues. CDR3 nucleotide sequence: TGTGCCAGCAGTTTATGGCCCCTAGCGGGGGGAAACACAGATACGCAGTATTTT. Its protein is CASSLWPLAGGNTDTQYF.

This clone was recorded once. The J gene is TRBJ1-6, the V gene TRBV7-3; 10 bases are shared with TRBD1. Germline V gene data show CDR1 as SGHTA and CDR2 as FQGTGA. The length of the CDR3 is 15 residues. The V gene end was trimmed by 6 bases and the J gene end by 9 bases; junction bases not matched to a gene: 8. DNA of the CDR3: TGTGCCAGCAGTCAAACGGGACAGGGGAGTTCACCCCTCCACTTT. It encodes CASSQTGQGSSPLHF.

This clone was picked up one time. The rearrangement uses TRBV6-6 and TRBJ2-5, with D possibly matching TRBD2 (5 bases). Germline CDR1 is MNHNY and CDR2 is SVGAGI (reference sequence). The CDR3 is 12 residues long. V dropped 6 bases and J dropped 5 bases, with 10 bases sitting between them. DNA for the CDR3: TGTGCCAGCAGCGGGGTTGGGGAGACCCAGTACTTC. This encodes CASSGVGETQYF.

The chain couples TRBV7-3 to TRBJ2-1, with D tentatively TRBD2 (6 bases). The germline V and J ends were trimmed by 6 bases and 9 bases, with 15 bases remaining between them. The CDR3 runs to 13 residues. Per germline, CDR1 SGHTA and CDR2 FQGTGA. The CDR3: CASSAPGDIEQFF. CDR3 nucleotide sequence: TGTGCCAGCAGTGCTCCGGGAGACATTGAGCAGTTCTTC.

The gene calls are TRBV15 and TRBJ1-3; TRBD1 matches at 7 bases. This CDR3 has 15 amino acids. J was trimmed by 1 base and V by 5 bases; bases with no gene match: 5. Germline loops: CDR1 LNHNV, CDR2 YYDKDF (reference sequence). This CDR3 is CATSARQGSGNTIYF. The CDR3 DNA reads TGTGCCACCAGCGCGCGACAGGGTTCTGGAAACACCATATATTTT.

The gene calls are TRBV19 and TRBJ2-7; D not resolved. V was clipped by 4 bases and J by 5 bases, with 12 bases between them. CDR1 and CDR2 (germline): LNHDA, SQIVND (reference sequence). This CDR3 contains 13 residues. The chain's CDR3 is CASSNWTQDEQYF. CDR3 sequence (DNA): TGTGCCAGTAGTAATTGGACGCAGGACGAGCAGTACTTC.

This clone appeared a single time. The chain uses TRBV11-2 and TRBJ2-5, with 7 nucleotides matching TRBD2. Germline CDR1 SGHAT, CDR2 FQNNGV. The length of the CDR3 is 17 residues. J gave up 1 base and V 2 bases, and 10 bases lay outside the gene matches. CDR3: CASSLNLPASGQETQYF. CDR3 sequence (DNA): TGTGCCAGCAGCTTAAACCTCCCTGCTAGCGGCCAAGAGACCCAGTACTTC.

The chain has TRBV28 and TRBJ1-1; D remains ambiguous. V was shortened by 3 bases and J by 1 base, with 9 bases between the two germline ends. The CDR3 is 14 residues long. Germline lookup yields CDR1 MDHEN and CDR2 SYDVKM. CDR3 loop: CASSFGRPNTEAFF. The CDR3 region has the DNA TGTGCCAGCAGTTTTGGCAGGCCGAACACTGAAGCTTTCTTT.